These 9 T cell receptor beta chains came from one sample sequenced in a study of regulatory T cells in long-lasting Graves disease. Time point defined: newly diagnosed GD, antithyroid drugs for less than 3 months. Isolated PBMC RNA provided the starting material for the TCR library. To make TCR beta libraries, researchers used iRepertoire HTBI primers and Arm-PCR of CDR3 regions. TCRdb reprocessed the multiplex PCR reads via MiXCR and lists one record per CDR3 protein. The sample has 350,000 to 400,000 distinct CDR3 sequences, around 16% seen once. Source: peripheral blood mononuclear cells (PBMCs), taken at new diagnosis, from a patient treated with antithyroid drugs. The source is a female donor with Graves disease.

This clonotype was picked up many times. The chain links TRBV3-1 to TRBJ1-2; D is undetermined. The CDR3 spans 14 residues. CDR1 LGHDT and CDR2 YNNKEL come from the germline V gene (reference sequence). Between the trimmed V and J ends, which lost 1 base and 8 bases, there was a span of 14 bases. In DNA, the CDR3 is TGTGCCAGCAGCCAAGGGGGTACCTCGGTGGGCTACACCTTC. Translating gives CASSQGGTSVGYTF.

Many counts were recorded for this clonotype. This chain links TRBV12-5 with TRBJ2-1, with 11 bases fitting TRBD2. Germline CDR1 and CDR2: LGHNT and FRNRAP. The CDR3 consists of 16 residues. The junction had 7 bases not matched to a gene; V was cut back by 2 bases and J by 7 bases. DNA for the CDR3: TGTGCTAGTGGTTTGCCCACTAGCGGGAGCGGGAATGAGCAGTTCTTC. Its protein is CASGLPTSGSGNEQFF. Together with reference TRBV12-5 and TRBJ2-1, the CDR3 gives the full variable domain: DARVTQTPRHKVTEMGQEVTMRCQPILGHNTVFWYRQTMMQGLELLAYFRNRAPLDDSGMPKDRFSAEMPDATLATLKIQPSEPRDSAVYFCASGLPTSGSGNEQFFGPGTRLTVL.

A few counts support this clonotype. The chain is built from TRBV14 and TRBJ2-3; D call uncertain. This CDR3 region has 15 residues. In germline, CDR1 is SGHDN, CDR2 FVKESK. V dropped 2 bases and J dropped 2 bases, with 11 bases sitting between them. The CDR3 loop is CASSQTAPSTDTQYF. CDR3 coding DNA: TGTGCCAGCAGCCAAACAGCACCTTCCACAGATACGCAGTATTTT.

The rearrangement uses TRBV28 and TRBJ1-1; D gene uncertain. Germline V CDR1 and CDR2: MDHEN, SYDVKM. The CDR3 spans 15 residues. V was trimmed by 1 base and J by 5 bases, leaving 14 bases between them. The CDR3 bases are TGTGCCAGCAGTTTATCTCCGACTCTCCAAACTGAAGCTTTCTTT. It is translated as CASSLSPTLQTEAFF.

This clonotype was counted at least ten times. CDR3: CASRGTLAKNIQYF. In DNA form, the CDR3 reads TGTGCCAGCAGAGGGACTTTAGCCAAAAACATTCAGTACTTC. The rearrangement uses TRBV28 and TRBJ2-4; D might be TRBD2 (6 bases). The CDR3 extends over 14 amino acids. From germline, CDR1 is MDHEN and CDR2 SYDVKM. V shed 6 bases and J shed 0 bases, with 9 bases lying between them.

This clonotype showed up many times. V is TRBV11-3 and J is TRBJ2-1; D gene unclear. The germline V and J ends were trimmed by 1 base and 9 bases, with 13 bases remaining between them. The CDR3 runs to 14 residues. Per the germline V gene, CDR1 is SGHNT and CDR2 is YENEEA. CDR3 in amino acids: CASSLVAGDVEQFF. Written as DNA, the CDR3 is TGTGCCAGCAGCTTAGTAGCTGGCGATGTTGAGCAGTTCTTC.

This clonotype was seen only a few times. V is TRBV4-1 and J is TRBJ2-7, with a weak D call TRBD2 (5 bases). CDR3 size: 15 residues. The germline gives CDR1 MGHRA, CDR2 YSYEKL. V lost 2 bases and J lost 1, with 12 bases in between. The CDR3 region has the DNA TGCGCCAGCAGCCAACCCCGGACGGGGTCCTACGAGCAGTACTTC. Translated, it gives CASSQPRTGSYEQYF.

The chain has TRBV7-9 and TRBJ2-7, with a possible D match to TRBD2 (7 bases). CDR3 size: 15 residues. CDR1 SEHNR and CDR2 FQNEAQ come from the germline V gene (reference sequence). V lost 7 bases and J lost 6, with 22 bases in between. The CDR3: CASTRGGAGDGEQYF. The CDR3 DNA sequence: TGTGCCAGCACCAGAGGGGGGGCAGGGGACGGCGAGCAGTACTTC.

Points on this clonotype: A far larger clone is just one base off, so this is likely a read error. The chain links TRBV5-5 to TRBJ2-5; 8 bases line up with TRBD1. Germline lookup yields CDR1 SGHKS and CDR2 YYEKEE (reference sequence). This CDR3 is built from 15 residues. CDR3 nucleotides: TGCGGCAGCAGCTTCGACAGGGGACAGGCAGAGACCCAGTACTTC. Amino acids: CGSSFDRGQAETQYF.